The next 27 T cell receptor beta chains were all read from a single sample in a study of healthy donors' naive CD4 and CD8 T cells. TCR libraries were built from approximately 490 ng of total RNA by linear amplification. One entry per CDR3 protein, called by TCRdb with MiXCR from the reads. The sample contains 150,000 to 200,000 distinct CDR3 sequences, 65% to 75% of which appear only once. The specimen was naive CD4+ and CD8+ T cells sorted from blood, pooled from several donors. These receptors were taken from a pool of human donors in good health; the sample pools cells from several healthy donors.

The rearrangement joins TRBV18 to TRBJ2-7; TRBD2 is a possible D gene (6 bases). V was pared by 3 bases and J by 4 bases, with 10 bases between. The germline CDR1 and CDR2 sequences are KGHSH and LQKENI. The CDR3 loop spans 13 amino acids. CDR3 bases: TGTGCCAGCTCACCCGGGGGTGATTACGAGCAGTACTTC. Translation: CASSPGGDYEQYF.

This clonotype was counted only a few times. The chain joins TRBV4-3 to TRBJ1-1; D might be TRBD1 (6 bases). The germline V and J ends were trimmed by 1 base and 0 bases, with 12 bases remaining between them. CDR3 size: 16 residues. Germline-derived CDR1 and CDR2 are LGHNA and YSLEER. The CDR3 loop reads CASSQGTGQMNTEAFF. CDR3 DNA: TGCGCCAGCAGCCAAGGCACCGGACAGATGAACACTGAAGCTTTCTTT.

This clonotype has only a few counts. This rearrangement joins TRBV5-6 to TRBJ2-1, with 12 bases identical to TRBD2. There are 16 residues in the CDR3. Germline loops: CDR1 SGHDT, CDR2 YYEEEE. The V gene end was trimmed by 0 bases and the J gene end by 6 bases; junction bases not matched to a gene: 4. CDR3 loop: CASSLAASGGANEQFF. The DNA for the CDR3 is TGTGCCAGCAGCTTGGCGGCTAGCGGGGGGGCCAATGAGCAGTTCTTC. Using reference TRBV5-6 and TRBJ2-1 for the parts outside the CDR3, the full variable domain is DAGVTQSPTHLIKTRGQQVTLRCSPKSGHDTVSWYQQALGQGPQFIFQYYEEEERQRGNFPDRFSGHQFPNYSSELNVNALLLGDSALYLCASSLAASGGANEQFFGPGTRLTVL.

This clonotype was picked up one time. The V call is TRBV27, the J call TRBJ1-2; D is undetermined. Trimming cost V 4 bases and J 6 bases, with 9 bases left between them. The CDR3 contains 12 residues. Germline V gives CDR1 MNHEY, CDR2 SMNVEV (reference sequence). The DNA of the CDR3 is TGTGCCAGCAGTTCCCGGACTGATGGCTACACCTTC. This translates into CASSSRTDGYTF.

The chain uses TRBV6-6 and TRBJ2-2; 9 bases line up with TRBD1. CDR3 length equals 15 residues. V trimming: 4 bases; J trimming: 6 bases; junction bases outside the gene matches: 6. CDR1 MNHNY and CDR2 SVGAGI come from the germline V gene (reference sequence). The CDR3 reads CASSSPGQGSGELFF. In DNA, the CDR3 is TGTGCCAGCAGTTCCCCGGGACAGGGTTCCGGGGAGCTGTTTTTT.

V gene TRBV10-3 combines with J gene TRBJ2-1; perhaps TRBD2 as D (6 bases). Germline values: CDR1 ENHRY, CDR2 SYGVKD. V shed 10 bases and J shed 1 base, with 11 bases lying between them. This CDR3 contains 13 residues. This chain's CDR3 is CATAEGSYNEQFF. The CDR3, as DNA: TGTGCCACCGCGGAGGGGTCCTACAATGAGCAGTTCTTC.

The chain carries TRBV11-2 and TRBJ2-3; D gene uncertain. Looked up from germline, CDR1 is SGHAT and CDR2 is FQNNGV. Trimming removed 0 bases from V and 2 bases from J, with 12 bases in between. The CDR3 totals 16 residues. The CDR3 nucleotides read TGTGCCAGCAGCTTAGATCGTACCTCCGCCACAGATACGCAGTATTTT. Residues: CASSLDRTSATDTQYF.

This clonotype was observed a single time. The genes are TRBV6-2 or TRBV6-3 and TRBJ2-1, with TRBD2 matching 15 bases. Germline V lookup: CDR1 MNHEY, CDR2 SVGEGT. J gave up 5 bases and V 5 bases, and 10 bases lay outside the gene matches. The CDR3 length is 18 residues. CDR3 DNA: TGTGCCAGCAGTACCGGACTAGCGGGAGGGCCTTTCAACAATGAGCAGTTCTTC. It specifies CASSTGLAGGPFNNEQFF.

V is TRBV30 and J is TRBJ1-1; the D gene is possibly TRBD1 (6 bases). V was trimmed by 5 bases and J by 4 bases, leaving 14 bases between them. In germline, CDR1 is GTSNPN, CDR2 SVGIG (reference sequence). The length of the CDR3 is 13 residues. DNA for the CDR3: TGTGCCTGGCGTGACAGGCAGGGCACTGAAGCTTTCTTT. Its translation: CAWRDRQGTEAFF.

This chain uses TRBV29-1 with TRBJ2-5, with TRBD2 matching over 9 bases. The CDR3 has 19 residues. Germline assignment: CDR1 SQVTM and CDR2 ANQGSEA. Trimming cost V 0 bases and J 2 bases; bases outside gene matches: 16. CDR3 bases: TGCAGCGTTGAAGATCTGGGCCCGCTAGCGGGAAGGTATCAAGAGACCCAGTACTTC. Translation: CSVEDLGPLAGRYQETQYF. The full variable domain, with the rest looked up from reference TRBV29-1 and TRBJ2-5, is SAVISQKPSRDICQRGTSLTIQCQVDSQVTMMFWYRQQPGQSLTLIATANQGSEATYESGFVIDKFPISRPNLTFSTLTVSNMSPEDSSIYLCSVEDLGPLAGRYQETQYFGPGTRLLVL.

This chain uses TRBV29-1 with TRBJ2-4; TRBD1 matches at 7 bases. After removal of 1 base from V and 6 bases from J, the junction contained 0 bases not matched to a gene. This CDR3 comprises 12 residues. The germline V gene encodes CDR1 SQVTM and CDR2 ANQGSEA. Written as DNA, the CDR3 is TGCAGCGTTGAAGGACAGGGAAACATTCAGTACTTC. The encoded protein is CSVEGQGNIQYF.

The CDR3 nucleotides are TGTGCCAGCACCAGGGGCTTCTATGGCTACACCTTC. As protein: CASTRGFYGYTF. The V call is TRBV6-5, the J call TRBJ1-2; tentative D call: TRBD1 (6 bases). The length of the CDR3 is 12 residues. CDR1 and CDR2 from the germline V gene are MNHEY and SVGAGI. The V end was cut by 7 bases, the J end by 4 bases, with 10 bases between.

The rearrangement uses TRBV29-1 and TRBJ2-7; 7 positions agree with TRBD2. V lost 5 bases and J lost 0; bases outside the gene matches: 4. There are 13 residues in the CDR3. Per the germline V gene, CDR1 is SQVTM and CDR2 is ANQGSEA. The chain's CDR3 is CSVTSGASYEQYF. CDR3 DNA sequence: TGCAGCGTTACAAGCGGGGCCTCCTACGAGCAGTACTTC.

This chain joins TRBV2 and TRBJ1-3; perhaps TRBD1 as D (5 bases). Trimming took off 4 bases at V and 2 bases at J, with 9 bases between the two ends. The germline V gene has CDR1 SNHLY and CDR2 FYNNEI. This CDR3 is built from 14 residues. The chain's CDR3 is CASSVPGTGNTIYF. CDR3 bases: TGTGCCAGCAGTGTTCCAGGGACTGGAAACACCATATATTTT.

This sequence joins TRBV10-3 and TRBJ2-1, with TRBD1 as a possible D gene (5 bases). CDR3 length: 15 amino acids. The V gene's germline CDR1 is ENHRY and CDR2 SYGVKD. V was clipped by 0 bases and J by 8 bases, with 14 bases between them. The CDR3 loop is CAISESGRTGDEQFF. CDR3 coding DNA: TGTGCCATCAGTGAGTCGGGGCGGACCGGCGATGAGCAGTTCTTC.

This chain links TRBV20-1 with TRBJ2-4, with a possible D match to TRBD2 (5 bases). The germline V gene encodes CDR1 DFQATT and CDR2 SNEGSKA (reference sequence). The CDR3 covers 16 residues. V lost 6 bases, J lost 0 bases, and 18 bases lay in between. In DNA, the CDR3 is TGCAGTGCCACCCAGCGGCAGACATTAGCCAAAAACATTCAGTACTTC. It codes for CSATQRQTLAKNIQYF.

This clonotype was detected only a few times. The J gene is TRBJ2-5, the V gene TRBV27; TRBD2 agrees at 12 bases. Germline V CDR1 and CDR2: MNHEY, SMNVEV (reference sequence). The junction had 5 bases not matched to a gene; V was cut back by 6 bases and J by 6 bases. The CDR3 sequence is 14 residues long. CDR3 sequence: CASSATSGSKTQYF. As DNA, the CDR3 is TGTGCCAGCAGCGCGACTAGCGGGAGCAAGACCCAGTACTTC.

V is TRBV10-3 and J is TRBJ1-2; D not resolved. CDR1 is ENHRY and CDR2 is SYGVKD in the germline V gene. V lost 3 bases, J lost 4 bases, and 12 bases lay in between. The CDR3 sequence is 14 residues long. CDR3 bases: TGTGCCATCAGTGAACCTCAGAGGGCCTATGGCTACACCTTC. Its protein is CAISEPQRAYGYTF.

The genes are TRBV6-6 and TRBJ1-4; no firm D call. This CDR3 spans 14 amino acids. V was clipped by 5 bases and J by 0 bases, with 7 bases between them. Per the germline V gene, CDR1 is MNHNY and CDR2 is SVGAGI (reference sequence). The CDR3 here is CASSLPATNEKLFF. DNA for the CDR3: TGTGCCAGCAGTCTCCCCGCAACTAATGAAAAACTGTTTTTT.

In this sample, this clonotype turned up a few times. The V gene is TRBV27, the J gene TRBJ1-1; D is uncertain. The CDR3 spans 12 residues. The V gene lost 7 bases and the J gene lost 13 bases, with 19 bases spanning the gap. Germline V gene sequence: CDR1 MNHEY, CDR2 SMNVEV (reference sequence). The CDR3 bases are TGTGCCAGCATTTGGTCCGGAGGAAGGGTTTTCTTT. It yields the protein CASIWSGGRVFF.

This clonotype was seen a handful of times. The V call is TRBV12-5, the J call TRBJ2-7; no clear D. This CDR3 region has 17 residues. CDR1 and CDR2 from the germline V gene are LGHNT and FRNRAP. The ends were cut back, 6 bases at V and 3 bases at J, with 24 bases in the middle. The DNA of the CDR3 is TGTGCTAGTGGCCTAAAACAGTGGACGGACCTTGGCTACGAGCAGTACTTC. Translating it yields CASGLKQWTDLGYEQYF.

The CDR3 here is CASSKSRTPDTEAFF. As DNA, the CDR3 is TGTGCCAGTAGTAAGAGCAGGACTCCTGACACTGAAGCTTTCTTT. The chain combines TRBV19 with TRBJ1-1; D call uncertain. The CDR3 has 15 amino acids. Germline CDR1 is LNHDA and CDR2 is SQIVND (reference sequence). V lost 4 bases and J 3 bases, leaving 15 bases between the germline ends. Full variable domain (outside the CDR3, taken from reference TRBV19 and TRBJ1-1): DGGITQSPKYLFRKEGQNVTLSCEQNLNHDAMYWYRQDPGQGLRLIYYSQIVNDFQKGDIAEGYSVSREKKESFPLTVTSAQKNPTAFYLCASSKSRTPDTEAFFGQGTRLTVV.

The chain uses TRBV19 and TRBJ2-7; no firm D call. The CDR3 totals 13 residues. Germline V gene sequence: CDR1 LNHDA, CDR2 SQIVND (reference sequence). Trimming shortened V by 3 bases and J by 5 bases, and 11 bases separated the two germline ends. The CDR3 spells CASSIDGSNEQYF. The CDR3 region has the DNA TGTGCCAGTAGTATCGACGGCTCTAACGAGCAGTACTTC.

The chain carries TRBV5-5 and TRBJ2-7; tentative D call: TRBD2 (6 bases). The CDR3 is 12 residues long. Between the trimmed V and J ends, which lost 0 bases and 5 bases, there was a span of 6 bases. The V gene's germline CDR1 is SGHKS and CDR2 YYEKEE (reference sequence). CDR3 sequence: CASSLGEDEQYF. The CDR3 DNA reads TGTGCCAGCAGCTTGGGGGAGGACGAGCAGTACTTC.

The chain combines TRBV6-2 or TRBV6-3 with TRBJ2-1, with D perhaps matching TRBD2 (5 bases). The CDR3 runs to 14 residues. Deletions cut 5 bases from V and 7 bases from J, with 15 bases between. CDR1 is MNHEY, CDR2 SVGEGT, per germline. CDR3 nucleotide sequence: TGTGCCAGCAGTCTAGCCGACGGGCGAAATGAGCAGTTCTTC. Translated, it gives CASSLADGRNEQFF.

CDR3 amino acids: CASSGRASDEQFF. In nucleotides, the CDR3 is TGTGCCAGTAGTGGGAGGGCTTCCGATGAGCAGTTCTTC. The chain recombines TRBV19 with TRBJ2-1, with 7 positions matching TRBD2. The V gene's germline CDR1 is LNHDA and CDR2 SQIVND (reference sequence). The CDR3 consists of 13 residues. The V and J ends lost 5 bases and 8 bases, in that order; junction bases with no gene match: 6.

The chain is built from TRBV29-1 and TRBJ2-7; either TRBD1 or TRBD2 may fit D (5 bases each). The CDR3 is 15 amino acids. Trimming took 4 bases from V and 2 from J, leaving 18 bases between them. Germline lookup yields CDR1 SQVTM and CDR2 ANQGSEA. This CDR3 is CSVVGQRENTYEQYF. CDR3 nucleotides: TGCAGCGTTGTCGGACAAAGGGAGAATACCTACGAGCAGTACTTC.